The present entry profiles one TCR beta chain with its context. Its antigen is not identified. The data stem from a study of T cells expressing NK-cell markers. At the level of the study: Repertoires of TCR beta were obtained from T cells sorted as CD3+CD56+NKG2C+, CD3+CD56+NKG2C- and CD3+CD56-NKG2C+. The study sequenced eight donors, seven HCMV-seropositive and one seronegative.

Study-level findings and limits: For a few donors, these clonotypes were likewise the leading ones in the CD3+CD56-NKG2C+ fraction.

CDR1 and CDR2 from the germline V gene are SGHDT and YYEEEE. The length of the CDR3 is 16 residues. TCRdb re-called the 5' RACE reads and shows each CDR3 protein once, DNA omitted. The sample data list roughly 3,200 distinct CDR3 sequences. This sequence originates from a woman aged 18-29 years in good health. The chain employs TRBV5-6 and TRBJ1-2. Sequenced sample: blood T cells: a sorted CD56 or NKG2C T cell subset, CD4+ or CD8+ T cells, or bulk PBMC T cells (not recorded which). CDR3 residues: CASSPYARNSNYGYTF.